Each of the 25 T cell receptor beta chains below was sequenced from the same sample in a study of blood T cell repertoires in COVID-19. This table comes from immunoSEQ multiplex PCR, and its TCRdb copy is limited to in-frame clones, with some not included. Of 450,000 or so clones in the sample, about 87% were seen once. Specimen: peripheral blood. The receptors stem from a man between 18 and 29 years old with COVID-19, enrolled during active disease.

The CDR3 coding sequence is TGCGCCAGCAGCCAAGAGACAACAGGGAAGCAGCCCCAGCATTTT. This translates into CASSQETTGKQPQHF. V usage is TRBV4-1 and J usage is TRBJ1-5, with a tentative D call TRBD1 (6 bases). Trimming shortened V by 0 bases and J by 7 bases, and 13 bases separated the two germline ends. The CDR3 contains 15 residues. Germline CDR1 and CDR2: MGHRA and YSYEKL.

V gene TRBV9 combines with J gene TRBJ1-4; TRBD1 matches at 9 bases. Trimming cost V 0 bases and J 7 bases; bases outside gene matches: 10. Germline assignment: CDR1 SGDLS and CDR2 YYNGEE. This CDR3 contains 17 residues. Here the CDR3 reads CASSVGGQGFRGEKLFF. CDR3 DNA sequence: TGTGCCAGCAGCGTAGGAGGACAGGGGTTTAGGGGTGAAAAACTGTTTTTT.

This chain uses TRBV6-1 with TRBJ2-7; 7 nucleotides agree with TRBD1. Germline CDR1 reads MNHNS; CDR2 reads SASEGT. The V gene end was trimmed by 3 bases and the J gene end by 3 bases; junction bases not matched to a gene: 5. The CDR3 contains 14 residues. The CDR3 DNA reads TGTGCCAGCAGTGACCGGACAGGACGCTACGAGCAGTACTTC. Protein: CASSDRTGRYEQYF.

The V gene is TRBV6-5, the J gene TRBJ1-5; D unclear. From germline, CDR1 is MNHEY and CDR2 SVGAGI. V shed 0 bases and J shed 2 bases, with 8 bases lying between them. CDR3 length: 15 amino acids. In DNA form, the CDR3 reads TGTGCCAGCAGTTACTCCGGAGAAGGCAATCAGCCCCAGCATTTT. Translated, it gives CASSYSGEGNQPQHF.

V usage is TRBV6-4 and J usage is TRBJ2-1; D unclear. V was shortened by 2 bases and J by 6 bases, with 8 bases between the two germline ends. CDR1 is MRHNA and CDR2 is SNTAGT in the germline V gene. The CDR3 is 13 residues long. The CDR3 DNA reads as TGTGCCAGCAGTGACAGTCAGGTCAATGAGCAGTTCTTC. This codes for CASSDSQVNEQFF.

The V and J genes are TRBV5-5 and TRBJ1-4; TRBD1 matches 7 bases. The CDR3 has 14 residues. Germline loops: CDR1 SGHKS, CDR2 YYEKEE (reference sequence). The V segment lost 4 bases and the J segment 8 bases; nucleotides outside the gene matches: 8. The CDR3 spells CASSRDSGLEKLFF. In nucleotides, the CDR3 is TGTGCCAGCAGCCGGGACAGCGGACTCGAAAAACTGTTTTTT.

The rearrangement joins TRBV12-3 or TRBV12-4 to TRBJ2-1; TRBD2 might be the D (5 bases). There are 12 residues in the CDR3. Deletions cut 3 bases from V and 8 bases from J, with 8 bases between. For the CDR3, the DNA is TGTGCCAGCAGTTTCTCCGGGGATGAGCAGTTCTTC. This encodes CASSFSGDEQFF.

The CDR3 DNA reads TGTGCCAGCAGCCCAAAGGGACAGGGGATTTGGTCCTACGAGCAGTACTTC. Protein sequence: CASSPKGQGIWSYEQYF. This chain connects TRBV7-9 to TRBJ2-7, with TRBD1 matching 10 bases. V was clipped by 5 bases and J by 1 base; unmatched bases: 11. Germline CDR1 is SEHNR and CDR2 is FQNEAQ (reference sequence). The CDR3 is made up of 17 amino acids.

In DNA form, the CDR3 reads TGTGCCAGCAGTGAACGGACTAGCGGGGGAAACTCGCAGTATTTT. Its protein product is CASSERTSGGNSQYF. The chain joins TRBV2 to TRBJ2-3; 13 bases agree with TRBD2. This CDR3 contains 15 residues. J was trimmed by 10 bases and V by 2 bases; bases with no gene match: 6. Germline loops: CDR1 SNHLY, CDR2 FYNNEI.

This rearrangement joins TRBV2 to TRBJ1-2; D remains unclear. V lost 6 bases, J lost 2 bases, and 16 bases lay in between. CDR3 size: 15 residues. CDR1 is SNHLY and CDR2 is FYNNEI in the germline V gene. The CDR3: CASRIGLNENYGYTF. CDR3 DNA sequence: TGTGCCAGCAGGATCGGACTGAATGAGAACTATGGCTACACCTTC.

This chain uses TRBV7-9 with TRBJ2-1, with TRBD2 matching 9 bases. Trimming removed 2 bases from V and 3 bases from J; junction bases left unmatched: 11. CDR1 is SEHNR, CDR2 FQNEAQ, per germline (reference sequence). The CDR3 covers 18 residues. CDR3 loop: CASSLQAGGPGVYNEQFF. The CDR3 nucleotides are TGTGCCAGCAGCTTACAAGCGGGAGGTCCGGGTGTCTACAATGAGCAGTTCTTC. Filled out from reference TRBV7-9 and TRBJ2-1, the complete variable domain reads DTGVSQNPRHKITKRGQNVTFRCDPISEHNRLYWYRQTLGQGPEFLTYFQNEAQLEKSRLLSDRFSAERPKGSFSTLEIQRTEQGDSAMYLCASSLQAGGPGVYNEQFFGPGTRLTVL.

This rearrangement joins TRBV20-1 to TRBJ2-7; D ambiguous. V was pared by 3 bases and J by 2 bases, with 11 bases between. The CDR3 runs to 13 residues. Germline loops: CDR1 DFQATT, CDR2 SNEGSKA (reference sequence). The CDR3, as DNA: TGCAGTGCTAGTGGCCGGCTAGCCTACGAGCAGTACTTC. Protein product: CSASGRLAYEQYF.

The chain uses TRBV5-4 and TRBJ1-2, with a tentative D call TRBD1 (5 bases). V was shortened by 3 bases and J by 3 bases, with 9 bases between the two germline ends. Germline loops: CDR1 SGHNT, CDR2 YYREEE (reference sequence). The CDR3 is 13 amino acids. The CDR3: CASSSVGDYGYTF. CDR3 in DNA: TGTGCCAGCAGCTCCGTAGGGGACTATGGCTACACCTTC.

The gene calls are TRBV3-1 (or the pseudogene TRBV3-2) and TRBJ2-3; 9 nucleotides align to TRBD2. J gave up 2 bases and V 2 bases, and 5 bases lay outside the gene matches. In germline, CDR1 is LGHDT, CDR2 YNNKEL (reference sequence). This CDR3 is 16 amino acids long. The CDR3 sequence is CASSQISGGLTDTQYF. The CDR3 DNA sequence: TGTGCCAGCAGCCAAATTAGCGGGGGCCTCACAGATACGCAGTATTTT.

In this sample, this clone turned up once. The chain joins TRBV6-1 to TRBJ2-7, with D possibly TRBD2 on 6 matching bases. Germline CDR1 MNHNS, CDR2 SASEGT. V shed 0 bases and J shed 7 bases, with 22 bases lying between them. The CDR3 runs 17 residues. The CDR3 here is CASSEAGLLATTDEQYF. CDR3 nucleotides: TGTGCCAGCAGTGAAGCAGGATTGCTAGCGACTACGGATGAGCAGTACTTC.

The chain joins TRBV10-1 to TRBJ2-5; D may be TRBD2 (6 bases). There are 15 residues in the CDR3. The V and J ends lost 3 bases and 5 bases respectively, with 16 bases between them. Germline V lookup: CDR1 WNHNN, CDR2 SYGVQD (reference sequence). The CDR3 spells CASSDDLLEGETQYF. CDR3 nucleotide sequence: TGCGCCAGCAGTGATGATCTTCTGGAGGGGGAGACCCAGTACTTC.

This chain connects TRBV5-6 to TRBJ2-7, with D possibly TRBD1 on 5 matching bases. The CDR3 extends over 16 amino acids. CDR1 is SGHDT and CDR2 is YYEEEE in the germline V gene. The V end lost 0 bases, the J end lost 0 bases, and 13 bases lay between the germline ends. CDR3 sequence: CASSLGTFRISYEQYF. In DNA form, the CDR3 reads TGTGCCAGCAGCTTGGGGACATTCCGAATCTCCTACGAGCAGTACTTC.

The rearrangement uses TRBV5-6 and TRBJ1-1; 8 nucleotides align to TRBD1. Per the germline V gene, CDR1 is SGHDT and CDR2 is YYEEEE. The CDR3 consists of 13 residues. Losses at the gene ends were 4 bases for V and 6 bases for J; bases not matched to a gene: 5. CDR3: CASSGGQGPEAFF. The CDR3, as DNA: TGTGCCAGCAGCGGCGGACAGGGCCCTGAAGCTTTCTTT.

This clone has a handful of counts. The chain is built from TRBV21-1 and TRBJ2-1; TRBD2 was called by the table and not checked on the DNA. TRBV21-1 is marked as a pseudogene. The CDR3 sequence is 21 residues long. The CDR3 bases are TGTGCCAGCAGCATGAAGGAGGGGGTAGCGGGAGTGAATGATCTGAAAAATGAGCAGTTCTTC. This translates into CASSMKEGVAGVNDLKNEQFF.

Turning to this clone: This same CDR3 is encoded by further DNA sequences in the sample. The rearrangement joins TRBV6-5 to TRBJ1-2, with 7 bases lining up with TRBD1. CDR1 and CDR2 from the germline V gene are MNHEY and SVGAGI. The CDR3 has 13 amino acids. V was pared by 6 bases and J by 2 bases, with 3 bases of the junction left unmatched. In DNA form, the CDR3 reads TGTGCCAGCAGGCTGACAGGGAACTATGGCTACACCTTC. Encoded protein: CASRLTGNYGYTF.

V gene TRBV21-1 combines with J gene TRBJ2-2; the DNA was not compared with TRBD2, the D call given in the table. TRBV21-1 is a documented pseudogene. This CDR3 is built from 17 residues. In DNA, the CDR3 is TGTGCCAGCAGCAGAGGCAATAGCGGGAGCGACACCGGGGAGCTGTTTTTT. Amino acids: CASSRGNSGSDTGELFF.

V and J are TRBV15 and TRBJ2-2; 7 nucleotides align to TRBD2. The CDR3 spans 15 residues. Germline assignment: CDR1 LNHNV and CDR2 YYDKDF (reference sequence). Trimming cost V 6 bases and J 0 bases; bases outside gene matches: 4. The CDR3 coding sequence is TGTGCCACCAGAGGTGGACTAGCGAACACCGGGGAGCTGTTTTTT. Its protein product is CATRGGLANTGELFF.

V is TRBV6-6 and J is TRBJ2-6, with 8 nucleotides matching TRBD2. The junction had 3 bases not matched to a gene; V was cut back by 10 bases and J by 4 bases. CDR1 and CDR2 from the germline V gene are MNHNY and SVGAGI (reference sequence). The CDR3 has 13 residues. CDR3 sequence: CATREGGANVLTF. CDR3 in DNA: TGTGCCACACGGGAGGGCGGGGCCAACGTCCTGACTTTC.

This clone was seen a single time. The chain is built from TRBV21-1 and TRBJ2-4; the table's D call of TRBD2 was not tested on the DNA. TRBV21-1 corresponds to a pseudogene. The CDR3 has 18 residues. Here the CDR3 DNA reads TGTGCCAGCAGCCGAACGGGACTAGCGGATTTAGCCAAAAACATTCAGTACTTC. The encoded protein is CASSRTGLADLAKNIQYF.

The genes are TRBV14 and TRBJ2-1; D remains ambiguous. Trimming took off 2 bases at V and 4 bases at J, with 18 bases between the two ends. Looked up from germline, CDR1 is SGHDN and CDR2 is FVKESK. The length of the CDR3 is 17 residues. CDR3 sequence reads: CASSQQMAVHLYNEQFF. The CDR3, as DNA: TGTGCCAGCAGCCAACAAATGGCGGTACACCTTTACAATGAGCAGTTCTTC.